This T cell receptor beta chain was found in a study of response to subunit inactivated influenza vaccine. Study-level results: Only a handful of new T cells, the authors suggested, are recruited with each seasonal influenza vaccination.

TCRdb fed the RT-PCR reads into MiXCR, producing one record per CDR3 protein. The data hold approximately 730,000 distinct CDR3 sequences, with around 14% observed a single time. This clonotype was seen more than once but under ten times. The target antigen is unknown. The receptor was derived from a man between 50 and 59 years old who received an inactivated influenza vaccine. This sample comprised PBMCs from blood, obtained 14 days before vaccination.

The CDR3 spells CSVEVEGNTEAFF. The CDR3 region has the DNA TGCAGCGTTGAAGTGGAGGGGAACACTGAAGCTTTCTTT. The J gene is TRBJ1-1, the V gene TRBV29-1; no clear D. The CDR3 is 13 residues long. Trimming shortened V by 1 base and J by 1 base, and 7 bases separated the two germline ends. Looked up from germline, CDR1 is SQVTM and CDR2 is ANQGSEA.